This note documents a single T cell receptor beta chain sequence. The data derive from a study of blood T cell repertoires in COVID-19. Looking at the study overall: Samples representing acute and convalescent COVID-19 were sourced from the United States, Italy and Spain.

Generated by immunoSEQ multiplex PCR, the TCRdb table keeps only in-frame clones and is missing some. This table has about 91,000 clones, about four fifths appearing once. The V end lost 6 bases, the J end lost 1 base, and 9 bases lay between the germline ends. This CDR3 has 13 residues. CDR1 is MDHEN, CDR2 SYDVKM, per germline. The origin of this receptor is a man aged 65-85 years with acute or convalescent COVID-19. V usage is TRBV28 and J usage is TRBJ1-2; a possible D gene is TRBD1 (5 bases). Sequencing input: peripheral blood. CDR3 nucleotide sequence: TGTGCCAGCAGCTCGACAGTTAACTATGGCTACACCTTC. Translated: CASSSTVNYGYTF.